This TCR beta chain was obtained from a study of cytomegalovirus exposure and HLA in healthy donors. The protocol was immunoSEQ multiplex PCR, while the TCRdb copy is restricted to in-frame clones and leaves out a portion. Of around 250,000 clones listed, about 90% are singletons. Germline CDR1 is MDHEN and CDR2 is SYDVKM. The CDR3 is 13 amino acids. The V gene end was trimmed by 3 bases and the J gene end by 7 bases; junction bases not matched to a gene: 2. General study points: In the 120 or so validation repertoires, more than 85% of cluster scores exceeded 0, per a later analysis. It was reported that the classifier diagnosed cytomegalovirus status with high specificity and sensitivity in both the original and validation cohorts. Researchers counted 164 TCR beta chains as cytomegalovirus-associated.

The donors were members of the validation cohort comprising approximately 110 subjects, separate from the approximately 670-subject first cohort. Comments on this clone: Its antigen is not known.

The clonotype originates from a woman aged 18-29 years in good health and CMV-seronegative. Sample: PBMCs. This chain links TRBV28 with TRBJ1-2, with 10 bases identical to TRBD1. CDR3 nucleotides: TGTGCCAGCAGTTTGGGACAGGGGAGTGGCTACACCTTC. Translated, it gives CASSLGQGSGYTF.